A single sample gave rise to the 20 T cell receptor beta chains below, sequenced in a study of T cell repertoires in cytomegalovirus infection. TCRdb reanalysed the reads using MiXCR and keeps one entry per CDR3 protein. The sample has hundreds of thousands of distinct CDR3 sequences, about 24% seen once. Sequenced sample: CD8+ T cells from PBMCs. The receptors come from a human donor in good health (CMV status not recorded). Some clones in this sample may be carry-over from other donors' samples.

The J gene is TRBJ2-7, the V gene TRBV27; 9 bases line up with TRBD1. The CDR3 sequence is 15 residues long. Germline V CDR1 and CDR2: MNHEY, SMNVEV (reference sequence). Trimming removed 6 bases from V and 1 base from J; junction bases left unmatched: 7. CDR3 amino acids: CASSPLGQGSYEQYV. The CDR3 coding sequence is TGTGCCAGCAGCCCCCTAGGACAGGGGTCCTACGAGCAGTACGTC.

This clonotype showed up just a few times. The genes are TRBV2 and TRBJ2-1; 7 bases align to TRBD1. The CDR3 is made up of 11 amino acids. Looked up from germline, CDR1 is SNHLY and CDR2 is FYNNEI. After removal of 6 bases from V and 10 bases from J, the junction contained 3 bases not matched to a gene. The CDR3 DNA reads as TGTGCCAGCAGGGACAGGCCCGAGCAGTTCTTC. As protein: CASRDRPEQFF.

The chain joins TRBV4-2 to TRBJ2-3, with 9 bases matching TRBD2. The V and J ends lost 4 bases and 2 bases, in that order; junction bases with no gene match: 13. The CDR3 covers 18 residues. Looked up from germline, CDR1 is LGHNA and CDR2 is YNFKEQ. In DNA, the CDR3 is TGTGCCAGCAGCCTGACACCGAGCGGGGGGCCCTCCACAGATACGCAGTATTTT. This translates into CASSLTPSGGPSTDTQYF.

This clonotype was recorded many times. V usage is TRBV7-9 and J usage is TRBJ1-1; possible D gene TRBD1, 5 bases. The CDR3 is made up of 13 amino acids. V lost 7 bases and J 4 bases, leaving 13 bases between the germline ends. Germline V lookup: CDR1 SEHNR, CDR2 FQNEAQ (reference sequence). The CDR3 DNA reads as TGTGCCAGCACCTGGGGGGGAGGCACTGAAGCTTTCTTT. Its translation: CASTWGGGTEAFF.

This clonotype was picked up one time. Here the CDR3 DNA reads TGCAGTGCTAGGGATAGGGTCTCGGACACCGGGGAGCTGTTTTTT. As protein: CSARDRVSDTGELFF. This sequence joins TRBV20-1 and TRBJ2-2; D is ambiguous. The CDR3 consists of 15 residues. The V and J ends lost 3 bases and 3 bases respectively, with 14 bases between them. Germline V gene lookup returns CDR1 DFQATT and CDR2 SNEGSKA (reference sequence).

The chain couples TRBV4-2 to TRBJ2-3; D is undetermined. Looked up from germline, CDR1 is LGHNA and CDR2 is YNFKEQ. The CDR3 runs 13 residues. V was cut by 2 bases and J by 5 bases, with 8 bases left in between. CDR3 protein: CASSQMLRDTQYF. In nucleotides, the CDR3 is TGTGCCAGCAGCCAAATGCTTCGAGATACGCAGTATTTT.

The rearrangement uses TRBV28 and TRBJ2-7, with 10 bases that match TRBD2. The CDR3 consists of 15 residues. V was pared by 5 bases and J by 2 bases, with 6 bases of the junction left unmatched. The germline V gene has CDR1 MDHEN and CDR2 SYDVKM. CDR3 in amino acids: CASSSGGDIPYEQYV. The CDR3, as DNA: TGTGCCAGCAGTAGCGGGGGGGATATTCCCTACGAGCAGTACGTC.

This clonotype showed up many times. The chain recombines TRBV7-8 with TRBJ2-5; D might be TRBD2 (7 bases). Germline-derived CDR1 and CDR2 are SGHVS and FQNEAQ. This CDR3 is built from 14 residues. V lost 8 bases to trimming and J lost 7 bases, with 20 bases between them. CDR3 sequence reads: CASHSRGALGTQYF. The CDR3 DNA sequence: TGTGCCAGCCACAGTCGGGGGGCCCTCGGGACCCAGTACTTC.

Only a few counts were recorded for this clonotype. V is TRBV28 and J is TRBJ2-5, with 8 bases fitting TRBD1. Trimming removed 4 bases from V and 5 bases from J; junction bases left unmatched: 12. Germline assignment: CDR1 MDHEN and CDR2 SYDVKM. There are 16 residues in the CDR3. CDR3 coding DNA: TGTGCCAGCAGTTGGGACGGACAGGGAGGATGGGAGACCCAGTACTTC. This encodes CASSWDGQGGWETQYF.

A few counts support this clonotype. The CDR3 sequence: CASSYGAGGPDTQYF. DNA of the CDR3: TGTGCCAGCAGCTATGGAGCGGGGGGGCCAGATACGCAGTATTTT. This chain connects TRBV7-3 to TRBJ2-3, with 10 positions matching TRBD2. The CDR3 contains 15 residues. Germline V gene lookup returns CDR1 SGHTA and CDR2 FQGTGA. Losses at the gene ends were 4 bases for V and 4 bases for J; bases not matched to a gene: 5.

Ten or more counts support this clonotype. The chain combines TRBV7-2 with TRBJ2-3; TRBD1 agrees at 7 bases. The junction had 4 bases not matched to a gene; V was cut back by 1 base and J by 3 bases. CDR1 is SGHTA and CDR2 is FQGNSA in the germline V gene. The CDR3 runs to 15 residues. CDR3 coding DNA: TGTGCCAGCAGCTTAGATCAGGGGGAGACAGATACGCAGTATTTT. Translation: CASSLDQGETDTQYF.

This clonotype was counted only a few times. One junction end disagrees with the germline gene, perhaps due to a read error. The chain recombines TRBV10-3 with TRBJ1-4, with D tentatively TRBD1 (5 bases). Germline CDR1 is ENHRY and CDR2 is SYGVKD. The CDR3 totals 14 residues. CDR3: CAINEGRENEKLFF. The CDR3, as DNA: TGTGCCATCAATGAGGGACGGGAGAATGAAAAACTGTTTTTT.

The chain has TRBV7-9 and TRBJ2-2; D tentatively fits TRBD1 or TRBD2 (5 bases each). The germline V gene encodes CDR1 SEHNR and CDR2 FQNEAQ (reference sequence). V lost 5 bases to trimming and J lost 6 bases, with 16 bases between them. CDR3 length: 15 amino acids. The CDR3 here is CASSKLMGVPGELFF. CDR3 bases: TGTGCCAGCAGCAAACTGATGGGGGTTCCCGGGGAGCTGTTTTTT.

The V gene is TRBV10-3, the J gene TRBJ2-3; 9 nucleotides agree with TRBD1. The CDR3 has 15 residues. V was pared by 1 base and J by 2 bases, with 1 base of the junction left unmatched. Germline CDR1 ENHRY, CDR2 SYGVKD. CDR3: CAISELQGATDTQYF. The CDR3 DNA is TGTGCCATCAGTGAGTTACAGGGGGCCACAGATACGCAGTATTTT.

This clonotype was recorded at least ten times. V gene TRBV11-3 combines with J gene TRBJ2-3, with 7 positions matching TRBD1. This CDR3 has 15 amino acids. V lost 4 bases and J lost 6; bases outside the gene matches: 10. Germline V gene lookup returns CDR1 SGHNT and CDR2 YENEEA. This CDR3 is CASSSPGTAADTQYF. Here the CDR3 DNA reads TGTGCCAGCAGCTCTCCCGGGACAGCAGCCGATACGCAGTATTTT.

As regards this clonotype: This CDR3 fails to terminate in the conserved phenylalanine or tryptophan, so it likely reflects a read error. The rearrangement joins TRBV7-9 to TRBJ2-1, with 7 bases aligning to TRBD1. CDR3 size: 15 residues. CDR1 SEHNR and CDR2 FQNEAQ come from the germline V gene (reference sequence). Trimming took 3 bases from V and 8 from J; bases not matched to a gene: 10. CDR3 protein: CASSLGVGTADEQFY. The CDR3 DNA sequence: TGTGCCAGCAGCTTGGGGGTCGGGACAGCCGATGAGCAGTTCTAC.

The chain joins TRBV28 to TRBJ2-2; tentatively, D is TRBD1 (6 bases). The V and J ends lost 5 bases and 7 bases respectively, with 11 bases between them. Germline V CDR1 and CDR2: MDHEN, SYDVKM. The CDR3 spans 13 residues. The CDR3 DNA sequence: TGTGCCAGCAGTACAGGGCCCGTCGGGGAGCTGTTTTTT. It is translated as CASSTGPVGELFF.

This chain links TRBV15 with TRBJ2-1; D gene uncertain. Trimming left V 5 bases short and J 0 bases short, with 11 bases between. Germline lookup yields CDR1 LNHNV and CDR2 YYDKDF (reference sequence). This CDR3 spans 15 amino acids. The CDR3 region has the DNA TGTGCCACCAGCGGCCGACCGATCTCCTACAATGAGCAGTTCTTC. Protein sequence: CATSGRPISYNEQFF. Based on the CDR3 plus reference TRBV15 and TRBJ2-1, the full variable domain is DAMVIQNPRYQVTQFGKPVTLSCSQTLNHNVMYWYQQKSSQAPKLLFHYYDKDFNNEADTPDNFQSRRPNTSFCFLDIRSPGLGDTAMYLCATSGRPISYNEQFFGPGTRLTVL.

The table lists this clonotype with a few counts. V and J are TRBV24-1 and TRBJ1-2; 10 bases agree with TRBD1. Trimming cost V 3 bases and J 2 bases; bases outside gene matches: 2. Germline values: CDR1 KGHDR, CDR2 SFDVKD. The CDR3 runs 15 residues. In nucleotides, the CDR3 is TGTGCCACCAGTGATAGGGGACAGGGGAACTATGGCTACACCTTC. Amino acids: CATSDRGQGNYGYTF.

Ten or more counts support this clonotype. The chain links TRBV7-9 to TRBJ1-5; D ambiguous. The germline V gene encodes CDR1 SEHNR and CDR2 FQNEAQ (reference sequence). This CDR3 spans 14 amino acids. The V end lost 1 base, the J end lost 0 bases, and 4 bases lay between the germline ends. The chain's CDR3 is CASSLESSNQPQHF. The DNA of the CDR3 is TGTGCCAGCAGCTTAGAGTCTAGCAATCAGCCCCAGCATTTT.